This TCR beta chain was obtained from a study of ipilimumab plus nivolumab after autologous stem cell transplantation. Overall study context: The DLBCL group included primary refractory and relapsed cases.

Ipilimumab, 1 mg/kg, started 14 to 28 days after autologous transplant. Sequencing was performed with immunoSEQ multiplex PCR; in TCRdb, only in-frame clones are kept and a portion is missing. The sample has 8,000 to 13,000 clones, less than 80% seen once. This receptor was taken from a male donor with diffuse large B-cell lymphoma. Source: PBMCs, taken in a trial of ipilimumab plus nivolumab as post-transplant consolidation.

This chain's CDR3 is CASERGDSGGTEAFF. CDR3 in DNA: TGTGCCAGCGAGAGAGGGGACTCCGGTGGCACTGAAGCTTTCTTT. This rearrangement joins TRBV28 to TRBJ1-1, with D tentatively TRBD1 (5 bases). This CDR3 spans 15 amino acids. Trimming pared 8 bases from V and 4 bases from J, leaving 20 bases between. CDR1 and CDR2 from the germline V gene are MDHEN and SYDVKM.